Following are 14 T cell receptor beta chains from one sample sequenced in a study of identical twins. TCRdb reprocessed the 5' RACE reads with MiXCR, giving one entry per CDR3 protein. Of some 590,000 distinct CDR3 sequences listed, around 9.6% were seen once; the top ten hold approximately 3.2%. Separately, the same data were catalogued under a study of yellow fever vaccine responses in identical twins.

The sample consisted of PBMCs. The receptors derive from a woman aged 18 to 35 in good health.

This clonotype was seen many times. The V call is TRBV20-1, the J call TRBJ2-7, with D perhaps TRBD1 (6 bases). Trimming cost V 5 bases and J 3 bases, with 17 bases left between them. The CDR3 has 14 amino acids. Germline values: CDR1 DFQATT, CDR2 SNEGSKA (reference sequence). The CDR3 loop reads CSALQGRGSYEQYF. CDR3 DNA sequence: TGCAGTGCTCTACAGGGTCGAGGAAGCTACGAGCAGTACTTC.

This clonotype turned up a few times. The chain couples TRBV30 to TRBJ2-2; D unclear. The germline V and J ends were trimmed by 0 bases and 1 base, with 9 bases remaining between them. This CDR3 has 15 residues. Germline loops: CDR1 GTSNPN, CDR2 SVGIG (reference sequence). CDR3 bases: TGTGCCTGGAGTGTAGGAATCGTGAACACCGGGGAGCTGTTTTTT. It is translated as CAWSVGIVNTGELFF.

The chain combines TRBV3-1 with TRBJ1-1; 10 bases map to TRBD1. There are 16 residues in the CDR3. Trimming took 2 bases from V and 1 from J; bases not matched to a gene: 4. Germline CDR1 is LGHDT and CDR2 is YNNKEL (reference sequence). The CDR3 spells CASSQYRDRGNTEAFF. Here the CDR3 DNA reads TGTGCCAGCAGCCAATACCGGGACAGGGGGAACACTGAAGCTTTCTTT. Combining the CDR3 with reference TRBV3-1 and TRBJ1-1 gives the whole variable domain DTAVSQTPKYLVTQMGNDKSIKCEQNLGHDTMYWYKQDSKKFLKIMFSYNNKELIINETVPNRFSPKSPDKAHLNLHINSLELGDSAVYFCASSQYRDRGNTEAFFGQGTRLTVV.

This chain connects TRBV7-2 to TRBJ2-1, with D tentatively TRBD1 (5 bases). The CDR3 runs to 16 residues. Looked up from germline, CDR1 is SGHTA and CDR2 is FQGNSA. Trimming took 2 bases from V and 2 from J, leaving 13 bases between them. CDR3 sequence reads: CASSLPGKKPYNEQFF. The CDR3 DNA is TGTGCCAGCAGCTTACCAGGGAAAAAGCCCTACAATGAGCAGTTCTTC.

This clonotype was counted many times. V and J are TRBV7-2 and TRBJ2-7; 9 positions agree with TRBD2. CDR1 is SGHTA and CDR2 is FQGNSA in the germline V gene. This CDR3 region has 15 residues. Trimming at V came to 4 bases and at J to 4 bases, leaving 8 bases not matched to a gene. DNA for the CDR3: TGTGCCAGCAGCTCTTCCGGACTAGCGAGGTACGAGCAGTACTTC. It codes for CASSSSGLARYEQYF.

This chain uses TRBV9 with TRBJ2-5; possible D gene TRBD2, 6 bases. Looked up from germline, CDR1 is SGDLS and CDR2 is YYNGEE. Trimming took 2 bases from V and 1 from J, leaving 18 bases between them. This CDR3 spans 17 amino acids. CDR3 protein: CASSVEPSGGSQETQYF. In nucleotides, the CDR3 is TGTGCCAGCAGCGTTGAACCATCTGGGGGGTCCCAAGAGACCCAGTACTTC.

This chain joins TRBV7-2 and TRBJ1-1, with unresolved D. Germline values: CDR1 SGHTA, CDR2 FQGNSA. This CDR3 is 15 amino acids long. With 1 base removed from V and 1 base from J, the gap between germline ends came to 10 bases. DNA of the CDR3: TGTGCCAGCAGCTTAGATCTCCAGGAGAACACTGAAGCTTTCTTT. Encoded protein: CASSLDLQENTEAFF.

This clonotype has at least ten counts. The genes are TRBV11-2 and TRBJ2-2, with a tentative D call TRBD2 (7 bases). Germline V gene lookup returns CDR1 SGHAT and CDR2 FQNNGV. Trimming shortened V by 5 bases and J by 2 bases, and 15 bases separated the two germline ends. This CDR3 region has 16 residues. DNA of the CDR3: TGTGCCAGCAGCCAGAACCCGGGGGGCAACACCGGGGAGCTGTTTTTT. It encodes CASSQNPGGNTGELFF. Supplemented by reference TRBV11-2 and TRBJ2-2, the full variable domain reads EAGVAQSPRYKIIEKRQSVAFWCNPISGHATLYWYQQILGQGPKLLIQFQNNGVVDDSQLPKDRFSAERLKGVDSTLKIQPAKLEDSAVYLCASSQNPGGNTGELFFGEGSRLTVL.

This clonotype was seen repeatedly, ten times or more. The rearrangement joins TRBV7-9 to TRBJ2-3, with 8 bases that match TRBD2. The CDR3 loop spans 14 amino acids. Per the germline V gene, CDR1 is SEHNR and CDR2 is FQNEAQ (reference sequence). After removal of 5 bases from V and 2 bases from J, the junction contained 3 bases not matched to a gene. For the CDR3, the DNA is TGTGCCAGCAGCCAGACTAGCGCCACAGATACGCAGTATTTT. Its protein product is CASSQTSATDTQYF.

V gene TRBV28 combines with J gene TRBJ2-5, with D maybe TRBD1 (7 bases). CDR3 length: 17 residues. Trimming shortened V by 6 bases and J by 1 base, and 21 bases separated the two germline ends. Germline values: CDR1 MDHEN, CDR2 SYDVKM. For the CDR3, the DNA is TGTGCCAGCAGCTACGGGACAGACTTAGCGGTCCAAGAGACCCAGTACTTC. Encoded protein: CASSYGTDLAVQETQYF.

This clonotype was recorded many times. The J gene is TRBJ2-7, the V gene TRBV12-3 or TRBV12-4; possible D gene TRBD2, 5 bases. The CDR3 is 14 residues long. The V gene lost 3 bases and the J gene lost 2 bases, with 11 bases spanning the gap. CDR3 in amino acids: CASSFGDLTYEQYF. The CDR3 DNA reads TGTGCCAGCAGTTTCGGGGATCTAACCTACGAGCAGTACTTC.

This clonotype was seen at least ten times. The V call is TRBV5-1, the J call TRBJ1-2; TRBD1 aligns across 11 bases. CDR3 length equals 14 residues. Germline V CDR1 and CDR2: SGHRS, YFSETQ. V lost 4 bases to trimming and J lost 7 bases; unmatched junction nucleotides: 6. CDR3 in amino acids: CASSQGQGVLGYTF. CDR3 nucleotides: TGCGCCAGCAGCCAGGGACAGGGGGTGCTTGGCTACACCTTC.

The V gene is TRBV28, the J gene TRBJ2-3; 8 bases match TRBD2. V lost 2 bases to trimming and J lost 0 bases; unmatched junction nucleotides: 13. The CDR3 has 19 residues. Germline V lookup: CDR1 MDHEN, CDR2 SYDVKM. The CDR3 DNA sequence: TGTGCCAGCAGTTTACAGGCGGGAGGATGGGAAAGGAGCACAGATACGCAGTATTTT. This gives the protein CASSLQAGGWERSTDTQYF.

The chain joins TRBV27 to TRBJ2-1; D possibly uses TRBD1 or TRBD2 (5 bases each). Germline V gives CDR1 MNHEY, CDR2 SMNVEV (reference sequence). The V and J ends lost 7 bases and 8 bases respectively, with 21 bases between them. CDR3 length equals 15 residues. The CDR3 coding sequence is TGTGCCAGCACCTCAGGGTCGTCGGGGATCTATGAGCAGTTCTTC. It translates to CASTSGSSGIYEQFF.